These 31 T cell receptor beta chains share one sample of origin, sequenced in a study of blood T cell repertoires in COVID-19. Profiled with immunoSEQ multiplex PCR; TCRdb holds only in-frame clones, not every one. The sample includes hundreds of thousands of clones, around 88% of them seen just once. The sequencing input was peripheral blood. The receptors shown here come from an elderly man with acute or convalescent COVID-19.

The chain has TRBV6-5 and TRBJ2-3, with D possibly being TRBD2 (7 bases). Trimming took 2 bases from V and 2 from J, leaving 11 bases between them. This CDR3 comprises 15 residues. The germline V gene encodes CDR1 MNHEY and CDR2 SVGAGI. The CDR3 sequence: CASSYAGGHTDTQYF. CDR3 nucleotides: TGTGCCAGCAGTTACGCCGGGGGGCACACAGATACGCAGTATTTT.

This chain links TRBV11-2 with TRBJ2-2; no reliable D call. V was shortened by 7 bases and J by 7 bases, with 10 bases between the two germline ends. Germline V gene lookup returns CDR1 SGHAT and CDR2 FQNNGV. The CDR3 runs 12 residues. This CDR3 is CASTFSRGELFF. CDR3 DNA: TGTGCCAGCACTTTTAGTCGCGGGGAGCTGTTTTTT.

A word on this clone: Within the sample, other DNA sequences also encode this same CDR3. The V call is TRBV3-1 (or the pseudogene TRBV3-2), the J call TRBJ1-6; D gene unclear. The CDR3 runs 12 residues. CDR1 is LGHDT and CDR2 is YNNKEL in the germline V gene (reference sequence). V lost 1 base and J 8 bases, leaving 3 bases between the germline ends. CDR3 amino acids: CASSQAYSPLHF. The CDR3 DNA sequence: TGTGCCAGCAGCCAAGCTTATTCACCCCTCCACTTT.

J is TRBJ2-1 and V is TRBV5-1, with 13 positions matching TRBD2. Germline assignment: CDR1 SGHRS and CDR2 YFSETQ. Unmatched junction bases numbered 7, after V lost 2 bases and J lost 8 bases. The CDR3 sequence is 16 residues long. In nucleotides, the CDR3 is TGCGCCAGCAGCTTCACCGGACTAGCGGGGGTATATGAGCAGTTCTTC. Protein sequence: CASSFTGLAGVYEQFF.

This clone came up a few times. The V call is TRBV28, the J call TRBJ1-6; 9 positions match TRBD1. The CDR3 consists of 15 residues. After removal of 7 bases from V and 5 bases from J, the junction contained 6 bases not matched to a gene. The germline gives CDR1 MDHEN, CDR2 SYDVKM. The CDR3 sequence: CASNQRDRDNSPLHF. DNA of the CDR3: TGTGCCAGCAACCAGCGGGACAGGGATAATTCACCCCTCCACTTT.

The V and J genes are TRBV6-5 and TRBJ2-7, with a tentative D call TRBD1 (6 bases). Per germline, CDR1 MNHEY and CDR2 SVGAGI. The V gene lost 3 bases and the J gene lost 7 bases, with 16 bases spanning the gap. This CDR3 has 14 amino acids. CDR3 protein: CASSYGQGTWEQYF. Here the CDR3 DNA reads TGTGCCAGCAGTTATGGGCAGGGGACGTGGGAGCAGTACTTC.

The V gene is TRBV19, the J gene TRBJ1-2; 7 bases map to TRBD1. The V and J ends lost 6 bases and 4 bases, in that order; junction bases with no gene match: 17. Germline V gives CDR1 LNHDA, CDR2 SQIVND (reference sequence). This CDR3 has 17 amino acids. The CDR3 sequence is CASRPSGQEGMVYGYTF. CDR3 sequence (DNA): TGTGCCAGTAGGCCTTCTGGACAGGAGGGAATGGTCTATGGCTACACCTTC.

The J gene is TRBJ2-1, the V gene TRBV29-1; TRBD2 matches 8 bases. The CDR3 covers 15 residues. The trim removed 5 bases at V and 4 bases at J, leaving 10 bases unmatched. CDR1 and CDR2 from the germline V gene are SQVTM and ANQGSEA. The CDR3 region has the DNA TGCAGCGTTCCCCCGGGAGGGGTCATGTACAATGAGCAGTTCTTC. It is translated as CSVPPGGVMYNEQFF.

The chain recombines TRBV19 with TRBJ2-7, with 12 bases matching TRBD2. Germline CDR1 LNHDA, CDR2 SQIVND (reference sequence). Trimming removed 6 bases from V and 0 bases from J; junction bases left unmatched: 3. The CDR3 totals 15 residues. CDR3 sequence: CASSWTSGVSYEQYF. The CDR3 DNA follows: TGTGCCAGTAGCTGGACTAGCGGGGTCTCCTACGAGCAGTACTTC.

The rearrangement links TRBV7-9 to TRBJ2-2, with TRBD1 matching 10 bases. V lost 4 bases, J lost 3 bases, and 5 bases stayed unmatched. CDR3 length: 16 residues. Germline V gene data show CDR1 as SEHNR and CDR2 as FQNEAQ (reference sequence). The CDR3 nucleotides read TGTGCCAGCAGCTCGCGACAGGGGGCGGACACCGGGGAGCTGTTTTTT. This encodes CASSSRQGADTGELFF.

The chain has TRBV28 and TRBJ2-6, with unresolved D. The germline V gene encodes CDR1 MDHEN and CDR2 SYDVKM. Trimming cost V 6 bases and J 0 bases, with 9 bases left between them. The CDR3 is 15 amino acids. CDR3 DNA: TGTGCCAGCAGCCCGAGTTACTCTGGGGCCAACGTCCTGACTTTC. Translated: CASSPSYSGANVLTF.

A single count supports this clone. The chain links TRBV29-1 to TRBJ2-5; 7 bases agree with TRBD2. CDR3 length equals 14 residues. J lost 2 bases, V lost 4 bases, and 7 bases had no gene match. Germline assignment: CDR1 SQVTM and CDR2 ANQGSEA. The CDR3 loop reads CSVAWGGRQETQYF. CDR3 DNA sequence: TGCAGCGTTGCGTGGGGGGGACGGCAAGAGACCCAGTACTTC. Supplemented by reference TRBV29-1 and TRBJ2-5, the full variable domain reads SAVISQKPSRDICQRGTSLTIQCQVDSQVTMMFWYRQQPGQSLTLIATANQGSEATYESGFVIDKFPISRPNLTFSTLTVSNMSPEDSSIYLCSVAWGGRQETQYFGPGTRLLVL.

The rearrangement joins TRBV7-2 to TRBJ2-7; D may be TRBD1 (6 bases). From germline, CDR1 is SGHTA and CDR2 FQGNSA. V was clipped by 1 base and J by 3 bases, with 13 bases between them. The CDR3 covers 15 residues. The CDR3: CASSLEKGTIYEQYF. The CDR3 nucleotides read TGTGCCAGCAGCTTAGAGAAGGGGACAATCTACGAGCAGTACTTC.

V is TRBV5-4 and J is TRBJ2-3; TRBD1 aligns across 7 bases. The CDR3 runs to 15 residues. Trimming took 4 bases from V and 2 from J; bases not matched to a gene: 7. CDR1 and CDR2 (germline): SGHNT, YYREEE (reference sequence). In nucleotides, the CDR3 is TGTGCCAGCAGCCATCGGGACAGAGTCACAGATACGCAGTATTTT. This sequence encodes CASSHRDRVTDTQYF.

V gene TRBV29-1 combines with J gene TRBJ1-1; no clear D. The CDR3 runs to 13 residues. The V end was cut by 7 bases, the J end by 4 bases, with 16 bases between. Germline V gene data show CDR1 as SQVTM and CDR2 as ANQGSEA. CDR3 sequence (DNA): TGCAGCGAAAATAATGGGCTTGGCACTGAAGCTTTCTTT. Encoded protein: CSENNGLGTEAFF.

The chain joins TRBV5-1 to TRBJ2-2, with 9 bases lining up with TRBD1. V lost 4 bases to trimming and J lost 3 bases; unmatched junction nucleotides: 4. Germline lookup yields CDR1 SGHRS and CDR2 YFSETQ. The CDR3 has 15 residues. In nucleotides, the CDR3 is TGCGCCAGCAGCGATCGACAGGGGGACACCGGGGAGCTGTTTTTT. It translates to CASSDRQGDTGELFF.

The chain carries TRBV6-5 and TRBJ1-2, with unresolved D. V was trimmed by 5 bases and J by 10 bases, leaving 20 bases between them. Germline assignment: CDR1 MNHEY and CDR2 SVGAGI. The CDR3 totals 14 residues. CDR3 DNA: TGTGCCAGCAGTAATACAGCTACGGCTATGCTCTACACCTTC. This gives the protein CASSNTATAMLYTF.

This clone was counted at least ten times. The chain employs TRBV9 and TRBJ1-1; D might be TRBD1 (6 bases). Trimming took 4 bases from V and 3 from J, leaving 13 bases between them. Germline V gene sequence: CDR1 SGDLS, CDR2 YYNGEE. CDR3 length: 14 residues. The CDR3 DNA sequence: TGTGCCAGCAGCCCCAGGGGACGGGACACTGAAGCTTTCTTT. This sequence encodes CASSPRGRDTEAFF.

The chain combines TRBV29-1 with TRBJ2-5; TRBD1 matches at 10 bases. The germline CDR1 and CDR2 sequences are SQVTM and ANQGSEA. V was clipped by 6 bases and J by 5 bases; unmatched bases: 18. This CDR3 has 17 amino acids. The CDR3 DNA follows: TGCAGCGTCGCCCGATCCGGGACAGGGGTTCAGAAGGAGACCCAGTACTTC. Translating gives CSVARSGTGVQKETQYF.

The rearrangement joins TRBV27 to TRBJ2-7, with a possible D match to TRBD2 (8 bases). CDR3 length: 20 residues. With 1 base removed from V and 4 bases from J, the gap between germline ends came to 29 bases. Germline CDR1 reads MNHEY; CDR2 reads SMNVEV (reference sequence). CDR3 sequence (DNA): TGTGCCAGCAGTTTATGGGCAGGGGGATCGGCGGGAGGTGACAGATACGAGCAGTACTTC. It encodes CASSLWAGGSAGGDRYEQYF.

The chain has TRBV18 and TRBJ2-7; TRBD2 aligns across 8 bases. V trimming: 3 bases; J trimming: 5 bases; junction bases outside the gene matches: 0. The CDR3 has 12 residues. Germline CDR1 KGHSH, CDR2 LQKENI. The CDR3 region is CASSPGLDEQYF. The DNA of the CDR3 is TGTGCCAGCTCACCGGGACTAGACGAGCAGTACTTC.

The chain recombines TRBV19 with TRBJ1-2, with a tentative D call TRBD1 (6 bases). This CDR3 contains 13 residues. Trimming took off 4 bases at V and 6 bases at J, with 12 bases between the two ends. The germline CDR1 and CDR2 sequences are LNHDA and SQIVND (reference sequence). The CDR3 reads CASSRSGVDGYTF. The CDR3 bases are TGTGCCAGTAGTAGGTCAGGGGTCGATGGCTACACCTTC.

The CDR3 DNA reads as TGTGCCAGCAGCCAAGTTAGCGTTGCCGGGGAGCTGTTTTTT. Encoded protein: CASSQVSVAGELFF. The chain has TRBV3-1 (or the pseudogene TRBV3-2) and TRBJ2-2; possible D gene TRBD2, 5 bases. Deletions cut 1 base from V and 6 bases from J, with 9 bases between. The CDR3 has 14 amino acids. Germline V gene data show CDR1 as LGHDT and CDR2 as YNNKEL (reference sequence).

Only one count was recorded for this clone. The chain is built from TRBV5-4 and TRBJ1-2, with 9 bases aligning to TRBD1. In germline, CDR1 is SGHNT, CDR2 YYREEE (reference sequence). This CDR3 contains 14 residues. The V and J ends lost 0 bases and 4 bases, in that order; junction bases with no gene match: 1. DNA for the CDR3: TGTGCCAGCAGCTTGGGGACAGGGGTCTATGGCTACACCTTC. Translation gives CASSLGTGVYGYTF.

The chain combines TRBV19 with TRBJ2-3, with D possibly matching TRBD2 (6 bases). V dropped 10 bases and J dropped 5 bases, with 19 bases sitting between them. The germline gives CDR1 LNHDA, CDR2 SQIVND (reference sequence). The CDR3 consists of 14 residues. The CDR3 sequence: CATKGRREIDTQYF. CDR3 bases: TGTGCCACCAAGGGGAGGAGGGAGATAGATACGCAGTATTTT.

Points on this clone: The same CDR3 is also encoded by other DNA sequences in this sample. The DNA of the CDR3 is TGTGCCAGCTCACCGGACAGATTGAACACTGAAGCTTTCTTT. Protein sequence: CASSPDRLNTEAFF. The genes are TRBV18 and TRBJ1-1, with TRBD1 as a possible D gene (6 bases). With 3 bases removed from V and 0 bases from J, the gap between germline ends came to 8 bases. This CDR3 has 14 residues. Per the germline V gene, CDR1 is KGHSH and CDR2 is LQKENI.

In regard to this clone: Other DNA sequences in this sample translate to the same CDR3. V is TRBV6-2 or TRBV6-3 and J is TRBJ1-5; no reliable D call. The CDR3 is made up of 13 amino acids. V was pared by 5 bases and J by 2 bases, with 7 bases between. Germline-derived CDR1 and CDR2 are MNHEY and SVGEGT. The CDR3 DNA follows: TGTGCCAGCAGTCCCCGGGGCAATCAGCCCCAGCATTTT. Amino acid sequence: CASSPRGNQPQHF.

The chain combines TRBV28 with TRBJ1-2; weak D call: TRBD1 (5 bases). The ends were cut back, 3 bases at V and 4 bases at J, with 9 bases in the middle. The CDR3 sequence is 13 residues long. Germline V gene sequence: CDR1 MDHEN, CDR2 SYDVKM. In DNA, the CDR3 is TGTGCCAGCAGTTTGACAGACCTCTATGGCTACACCTTC. It yields the protein CASSLTDLYGYTF.

The chain is built from TRBV11-3 and TRBJ2-1; tentatively, D is TRBD2 (7 bases). The ends were cut back, 3 bases at V and 9 bases at J, with 15 bases in the middle. This CDR3 contains 14 residues. CDR1 is SGHNT, CDR2 YENEEA, per germline. CDR3 amino acids: CASSFRGAGSEQFF. The CDR3 DNA reads as TGTGCCAGCAGCTTTCGGGGGGCAGGGAGTGAGCAGTTCTTC.

This chain connects TRBV19 to TRBJ2-1; 14 bases line up with TRBD2. Germline V gives CDR1 LNHDA, CDR2 SQIVND (reference sequence). This CDR3 is 15 amino acids long. J lost 4 bases, V lost 6 bases, and 2 bases had no gene match. The CDR3 sequence is CASRGTSGSYNEQFF. The DNA for the CDR3 is TGTGCCAGTAGGGGGACTAGCGGGAGTTACAATGAGCAGTTCTTC.

CDR3 DNA: TGTGCCAGCAGCACGCCCCCGACTAGCGGCCGGGAGACCCAGTACTTC. Amino acids: CASSTPPTSGRETQYF. The J gene is TRBJ2-5, the V gene TRBV7-2, with 9 bases identical to TRBD2. Per germline, CDR1 SGHTA and CDR2 FQGNSA. CDR3 length: 16 residues. J was trimmed by 5 bases and V by 5 bases; bases with no gene match: 12.